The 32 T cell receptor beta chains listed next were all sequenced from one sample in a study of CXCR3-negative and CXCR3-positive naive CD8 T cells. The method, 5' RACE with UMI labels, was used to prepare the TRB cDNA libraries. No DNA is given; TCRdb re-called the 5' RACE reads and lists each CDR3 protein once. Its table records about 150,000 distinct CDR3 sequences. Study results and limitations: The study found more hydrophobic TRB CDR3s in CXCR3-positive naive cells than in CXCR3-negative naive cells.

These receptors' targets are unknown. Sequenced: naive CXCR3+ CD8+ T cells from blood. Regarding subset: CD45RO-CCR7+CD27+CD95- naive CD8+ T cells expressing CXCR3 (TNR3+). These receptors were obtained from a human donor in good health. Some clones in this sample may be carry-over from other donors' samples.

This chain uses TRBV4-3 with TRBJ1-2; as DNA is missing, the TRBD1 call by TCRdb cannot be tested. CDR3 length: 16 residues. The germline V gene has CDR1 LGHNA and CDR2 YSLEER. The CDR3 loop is CASSQDHQGWDYGYTF.

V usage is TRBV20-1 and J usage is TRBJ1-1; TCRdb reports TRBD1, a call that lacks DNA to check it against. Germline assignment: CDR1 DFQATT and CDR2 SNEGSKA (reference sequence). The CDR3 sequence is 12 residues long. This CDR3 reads CSAWTGNTEAFF.

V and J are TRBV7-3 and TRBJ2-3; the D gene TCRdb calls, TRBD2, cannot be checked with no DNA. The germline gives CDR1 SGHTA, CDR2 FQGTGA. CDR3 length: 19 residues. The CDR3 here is CASSLRLAGVDRVTDTQYF.

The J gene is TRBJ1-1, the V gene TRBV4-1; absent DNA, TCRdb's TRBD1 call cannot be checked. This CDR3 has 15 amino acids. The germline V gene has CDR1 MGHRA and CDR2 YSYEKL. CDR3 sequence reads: CASSQSRGGAAEAFF.

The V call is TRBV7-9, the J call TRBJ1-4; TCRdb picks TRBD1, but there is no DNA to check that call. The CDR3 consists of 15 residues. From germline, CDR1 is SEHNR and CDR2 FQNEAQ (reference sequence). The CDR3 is CASSPEGLANEKLFF. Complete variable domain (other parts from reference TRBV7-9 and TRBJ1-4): DTGVSQNPRHKITKRGQNVTFRCDPISEHNRLYWYRQTLGQGPEFLTYFQNEAQLEKSRLLSDRFSAERPKGSFSTLEIQRTEQGDSAMYLCASSPEGLANEKLFFGSGTQLSVL.

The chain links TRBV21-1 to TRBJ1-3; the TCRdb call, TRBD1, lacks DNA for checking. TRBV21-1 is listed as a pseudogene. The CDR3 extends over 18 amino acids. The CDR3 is CASSLRSADRSSGNTIYF.

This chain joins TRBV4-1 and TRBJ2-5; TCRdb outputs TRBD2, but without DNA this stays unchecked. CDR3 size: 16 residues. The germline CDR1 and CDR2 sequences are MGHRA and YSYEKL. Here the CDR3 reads CASSQDAASGQETQYF.

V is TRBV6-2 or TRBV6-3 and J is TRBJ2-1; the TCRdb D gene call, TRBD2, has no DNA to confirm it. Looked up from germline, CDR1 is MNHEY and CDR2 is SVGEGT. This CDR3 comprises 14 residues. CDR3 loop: CASSSGLVGSEQFF.

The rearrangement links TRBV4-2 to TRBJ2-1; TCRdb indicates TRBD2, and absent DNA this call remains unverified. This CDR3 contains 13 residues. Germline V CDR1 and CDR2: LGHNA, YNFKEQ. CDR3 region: CASSQRQGPPQFF.

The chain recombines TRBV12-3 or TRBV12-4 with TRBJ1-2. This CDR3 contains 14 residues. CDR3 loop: CASSSGRSYYGYTF.

CDR3: CASSYFATGTKVGEQFF. The J gene is TRBJ2-1, the V gene TRBV6-6; TCRdb's D call, TRBD1, is unchecked because there is no DNA. Per the germline V gene, CDR1 is MNHNY and CDR2 is SVGAGI (reference sequence). The CDR3 loop spans 17 amino acids.

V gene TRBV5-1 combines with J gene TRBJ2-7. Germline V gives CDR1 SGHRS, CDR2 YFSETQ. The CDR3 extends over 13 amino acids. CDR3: CASSFETTYEQYF.

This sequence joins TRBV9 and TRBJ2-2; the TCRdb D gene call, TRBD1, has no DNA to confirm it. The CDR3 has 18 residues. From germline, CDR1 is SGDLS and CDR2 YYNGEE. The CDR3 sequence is CASSGGLDRPANTGELFF.

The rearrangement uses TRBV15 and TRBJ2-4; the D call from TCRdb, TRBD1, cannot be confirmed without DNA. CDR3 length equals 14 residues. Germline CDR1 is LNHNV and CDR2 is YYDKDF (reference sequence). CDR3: CATSRRDKKNIQYF.

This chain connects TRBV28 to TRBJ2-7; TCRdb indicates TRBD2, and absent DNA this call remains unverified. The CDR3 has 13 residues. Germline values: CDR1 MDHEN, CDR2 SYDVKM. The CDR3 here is CASSFNRRDEQYF.

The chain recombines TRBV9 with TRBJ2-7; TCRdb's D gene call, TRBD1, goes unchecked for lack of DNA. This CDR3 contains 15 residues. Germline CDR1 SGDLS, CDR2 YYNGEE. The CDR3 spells CASSVAGGASYEQYF.

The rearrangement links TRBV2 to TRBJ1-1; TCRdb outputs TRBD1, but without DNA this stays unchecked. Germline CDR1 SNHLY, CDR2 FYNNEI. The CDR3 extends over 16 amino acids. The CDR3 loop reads CASSERTGTLNTEAFF.

CDR3 residues: CATPGGLAGEESDEQYF. This chain links TRBV7-9 with TRBJ2-7; the D gene TCRdb calls, TRBD2, cannot be checked with no DNA. This CDR3 has 17 residues. Germline V gene lookup returns CDR1 SEHNR and CDR2 FQNEAQ (reference sequence).

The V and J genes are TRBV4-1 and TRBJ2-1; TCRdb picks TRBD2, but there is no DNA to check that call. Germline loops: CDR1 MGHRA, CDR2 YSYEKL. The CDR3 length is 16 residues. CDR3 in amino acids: CASSQESSGGALEQFF.

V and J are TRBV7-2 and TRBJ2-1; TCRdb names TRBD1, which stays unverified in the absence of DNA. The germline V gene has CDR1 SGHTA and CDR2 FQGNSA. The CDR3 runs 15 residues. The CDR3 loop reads CASTPGQGYYNEQFF.

This chain's CDR3 is CAVSPDRGGEQFF. V gene TRBV7-6 combines with J gene TRBJ2-1; TCRdb's D call of TRBD1 is untestable without DNA. The germline V gene encodes CDR1 SGHVS and CDR2 FNYEAQ. The CDR3 contains 13 residues.

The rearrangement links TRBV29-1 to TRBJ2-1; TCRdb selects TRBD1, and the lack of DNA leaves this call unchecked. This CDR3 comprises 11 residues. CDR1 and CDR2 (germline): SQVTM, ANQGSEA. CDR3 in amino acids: CSVVGDNEQFF.

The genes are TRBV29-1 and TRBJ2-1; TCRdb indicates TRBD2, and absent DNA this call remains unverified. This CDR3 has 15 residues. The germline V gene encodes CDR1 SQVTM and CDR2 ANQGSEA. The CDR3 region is CSVEEGSAGYNEQFF.

CDR3 region: CASTLVGGGNTEAFF. The V gene is TRBV12-3 or TRBV12-4, the J gene TRBJ1-1; the TRBD1 assignment by TCRdb is unverifiable without DNA. This CDR3 region has 15 residues.

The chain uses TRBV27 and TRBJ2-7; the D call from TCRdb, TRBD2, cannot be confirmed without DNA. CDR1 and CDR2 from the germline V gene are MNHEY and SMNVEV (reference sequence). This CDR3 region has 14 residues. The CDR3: CASSTGGPSYEQYF.

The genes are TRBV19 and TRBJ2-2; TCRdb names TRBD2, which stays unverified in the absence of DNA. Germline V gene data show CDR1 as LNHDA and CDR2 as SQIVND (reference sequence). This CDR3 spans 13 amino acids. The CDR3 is CASAIGSTGELFF.

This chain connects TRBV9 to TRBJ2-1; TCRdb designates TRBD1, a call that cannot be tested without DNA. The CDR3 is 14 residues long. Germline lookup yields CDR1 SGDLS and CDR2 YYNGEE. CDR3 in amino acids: CASSEGGGYNEQFF.

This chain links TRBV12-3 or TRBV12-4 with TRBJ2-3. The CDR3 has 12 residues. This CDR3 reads CASSVRTDTQYF.

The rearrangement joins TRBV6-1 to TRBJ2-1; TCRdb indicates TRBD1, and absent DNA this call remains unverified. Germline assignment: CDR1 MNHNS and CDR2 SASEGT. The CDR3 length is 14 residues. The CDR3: CASSEGQGADEQFF.

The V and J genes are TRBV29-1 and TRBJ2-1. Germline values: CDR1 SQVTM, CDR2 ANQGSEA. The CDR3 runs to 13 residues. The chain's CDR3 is CSVTGSSNNEQFF.

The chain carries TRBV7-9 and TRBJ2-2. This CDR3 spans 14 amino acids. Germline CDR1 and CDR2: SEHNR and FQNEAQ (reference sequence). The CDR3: CASSTTISTGELFF.

CDR3 loop: CASSSTPWEGSSYGYTF. The V call is TRBV2, the J call TRBJ1-2; without DNA, the TCRdb call of TRBD1 cannot be checked. The length of the CDR3 is 17 residues. CDR1 is SNHLY and CDR2 is FYNNEI in the germline V gene.